Sequencing of this TCR beta chain was carried out in a study of graft-versus-host responses after intestinal transplantation (TCRdb year 2021). About the full investigation: Multivisceral, liver-intestinal, or isolated intestinal transplants were received by the recipients. Donor T cell macrochimerism was defined as a peak of at least 4% donor T cells among recipient peripheral blood mononuclear cells. To identify alloreactive clones, pre-transplant mixed lymphocyte reaction products were sequenced and then compared with unstimulated pre-transplant donor and recipient T cells. A cohort of 24 intestinal transplant recipients, including one retransplant, was enrolled, and a few patients lacking pretransplant specimens were excluded. Every recipient was given anti-thymocyte globulin induction, then maintenance tacrolimus and steroids for 3 to 4 years. Rather than going through the commercial service, samples from three later patients were sequenced in-house on an Illumina MiSeq and processed with MiXCR. Bulk TCR-beta CDR3 sequencing was used to track graft-versus-host and host-versus-graft alloreactive T cell clones in the graft, circulation and bone marrow after intestinal transplantation. Broad study findings and their caveats: In the allografts of patients with donor T cell macrochimerism, GvH to HvG T cell clonal ratios were high. Early after transplant, peak levels of circulating GvH clones were found to be associated with declines in HvG clones. GvH clones were detected in recipient bone marrow, and some appeared earlier in ileal mucosa or blood, consistent with an intestinal mucosal origin. The relatively low number and heterogeneity of intestinal transplant patients limited the conclusions.

Reading the label with the study, this specimen's time point is: cells obtained before transplantation from donor or recipient. CD3+CD4+ and CD3+CD8+ populations were FACS-sorted from unstimulated pre-transplant donor and recipient cells taken from spleen or lymph nodes. The CDR1 and CDR2 encoded by the germline V gene (reference sequence) are MNHEY and SMNVEV. The CDR3, cysteine through phenylalanine, is 15 amino acids long. Only the CDR3 region is kept as DNA, spanning 45 bases read in frame from base 1. Trimming takes 6 bases off V and 5 bases off J; junction bases not matched to a gene: 8. Libraries were made using the immunoSEQ multiplex PCR assay. For most patients, genomic DNA was isolated with the Qiagen DNeasy Blood and Tissue Kit and sent frozen to Adaptive Biotechnologies for TCR sequencing. For most patients, high-throughput TCR-beta CDR3 sequencing of genomic DNA was performed by Adaptive Biotechnologies. The source study handled its data this way. Adaptive's ImmunoSEQ software supplied the TCR sequencing data for under 20 patients, while MiXCR and VDJtools were used to process a few other patients. To correct CD4 versus CD8 sorting errors, any sequence found in both subsets at a frequency ratio below 5:1 was removed. CDR3 nucleotide sequences shared between donor and recipient were removed because their origin could not be assigned. To count as alloreactive, a clone needed at least 2-fold expansion over unstimulated cells and a minimum CFSE-low frequency of 0.002% (template counts) or 0.001% (read counts). A clone was considered mappable if detected in the sequenced pre-transplant spleen, lymph node, or MLR CFSE-low populations of the donor or recipient. The cumulative frequency of alloreactive clones was calculated as a percentage of all sequences, weighted by copy number. TCRdb limited this immuneACCESS table to in-frame rearrangements with V and J called. A share of clones is missing; checked studies link under half to unresolved V genes, and the rest is unexplained. V and J calls and clone size are copied from that table; D and trimming were computed from the DNA. For this sample the table gives about 130,000 clones, of which about nine tenths were detected only once. The ten largest clones add up to about 0.18% of the sample.

Concerning this clone: Its antigen is unknown. No base quality information exists; no much larger clone differs at one position.

The clonotype was recovered from a human donor who received an intestinal transplant. This specimen consisted of unstimulated CD4+ T cells sorted from spleen or lymph node cells, obtained before intestinal transplant. The rearranged chain carries TRBV27 and TRBJ2-2; TRBD1 aligns with 8 central bases. The DNA reads as follows: TGTGCCAGCAGCCGAAGACAGGGGAGGACCGGGGAGCTGTTTTTT. Its protein is CASSRRQGRTGELFF.